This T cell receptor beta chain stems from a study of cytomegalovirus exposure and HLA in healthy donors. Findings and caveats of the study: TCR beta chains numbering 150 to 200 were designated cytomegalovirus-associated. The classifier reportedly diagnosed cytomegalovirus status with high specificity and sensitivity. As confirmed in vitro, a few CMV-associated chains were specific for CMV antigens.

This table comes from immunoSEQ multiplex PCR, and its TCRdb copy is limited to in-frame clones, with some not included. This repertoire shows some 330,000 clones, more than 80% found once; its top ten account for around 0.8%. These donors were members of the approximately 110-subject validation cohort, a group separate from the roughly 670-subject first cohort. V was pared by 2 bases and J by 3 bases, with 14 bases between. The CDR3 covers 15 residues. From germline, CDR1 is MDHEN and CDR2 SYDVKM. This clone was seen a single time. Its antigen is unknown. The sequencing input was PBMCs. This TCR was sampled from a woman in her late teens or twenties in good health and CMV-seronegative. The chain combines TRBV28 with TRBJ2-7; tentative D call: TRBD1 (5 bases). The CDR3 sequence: CASSLRGTPLYEQYF. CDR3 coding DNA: TGTGCCAGCAGTTTAAGGGGAACCCCCCTCTACGAGCAGTACTTC.